The text below deals with one T cell receptor beta chain. This record belongs to a study of blood T cell repertoires in COVID-19. Across the study: PBMCs, B-cell-depleted T cells, or T cells were the source of the cDNA or gDNA that made up the material.

Each participant's cohort was designated according to participant-reported clinical history. The table came from immunoSEQ multiplex PCR; TCRdb's copy has only in-frame clones and leaves some out. Seen here are roughly 240,000 clones, about nine tenths observed once, and the top ten hold around 2.6%. The germline CDR1 and CDR2 sequences are SEHNR and FQNEAQ (reference sequence). The CDR3 totals 14 residues. Trimming cost V 5 bases and J 0 bases, with 10 bases left between them. This receptor was obtained from a woman aged 25-40 years with acute COVID-19. V gene TRBV7-9 combines with J gene TRBJ1-2, with a weak D call TRBD1 (6 bases). The specimen sequenced was PBMCs or T cells enriched from blood (not recorded which). CDR3 residues: CASSLTGTNYGYTF. Written as DNA, the CDR3 is TGTGCCAGCAGCCTCACAGGGACTAACTATGGCTACACCTTC.